The 27 T cell receptor beta chains presented below share a single source sample, sequenced in a study of T cell repertoires in cytomegalovirus infection. Antigens of these TCRs are unknown. TCRdb used MiXCR to reprocess the reads, holding one entry per CDR3 protein. The repertoire holds about 920,000 distinct CDR3 sequences, with about a third as singletons. The sequencing here drew on cultured CD8+ T cells from PBMCs, taken from culture after CMV antigen stimulation. The receptor source for this set is a human donor in good health (CMV status not recorded). Some clones in this sample may be carry-over from other donors' samples.

This clonotype has a count of ten or more. The junction does not match germline at one end; this may be a read error. The chain uses TRBV12-3 or TRBV12-4 and TRBJ2-2, with D uncertain. This CDR3 has 12 residues. CDR3 in amino acids: CASSLDPGELFF. CDR3 DNA: TGTGCCAGCAGCTTAGATCCCGGGGAGCTGTTTTTT.

The V call is TRBV4-1, the J call TRBJ2-7, with unresolved D. Germline-derived CDR1 and CDR2 are MGHRA and YSYEKL. The length of the CDR3 is 15 residues. V was shortened by 0 bases and J by 2 bases, with 11 bases between the two germline ends. The CDR3 region is CASSQDIRAPYEQYF. In DNA, the CDR3 is TGCGCCAGCAGCCAAGACATCCGGGCACCCTACGAGCAGTACTTC.

This chain connects TRBV12-3 or TRBV12-4 to TRBJ2-3; 7 bases match TRBD2. Germline trimming cut 5 bases from V and 2 bases from J; bases unmatched to any gene: 7. This CDR3 has 15 amino acids. This chain's CDR3 is CASSAWGRDTDTQYF. As DNA, the CDR3 is TGTGCCAGCAGTGCCTGGGGGAGGGACACAGATACGCAGTATTTT.

V usage is TRBV10-3 and J usage is TRBJ2-7, with D perhaps matching TRBD1 (6 bases). Trimming stripped 6 bases from V and 6 bases from J, with 12 bases between. This CDR3 spans 12 amino acids. From germline, CDR1 is ENHRY and CDR2 SYGVKD. CDR3 sequence (DNA): TGTGCCATCAGGGTTCAGGGGCTCGAGCAGTACTTC. Its protein product is CAIRVQGLEQYF.

This clonotype was picked up a small number of times. Written as DNA, the CDR3 is TGCAGTGCCCCCCTTTTTGACTCTAGCTCCTACAATGAGCAGTTCTTC. Translating gives CSAPLFDSSSYNEQFF. The J gene is TRBJ2-1, the V gene TRBV20-1; D gene uncertain. Germline loops: CDR1 DFQATT, CDR2 SNEGSKA (reference sequence). V dropped 6 bases and J dropped 0 bases, with 18 bases sitting between them. The CDR3 runs 16 residues.

The chain recombines TRBV23-1 with TRBJ2-7, with D tentatively TRBD1 or TRBD2 (5 bases each). TRBV23-1 is placed among ORFs of uncertain function. The V and J ends lost 3 bases and 2 bases respectively, with 20 bases between them. The CDR3 sequence is 17 residues long. The chain's CDR3 is CASSQPCMRQRPYEQYF. The CDR3 nucleotides read TGCGCCAGCAGTCAGCCATGCATGAGACAGCGGCCCTACGAGCAGTACTTC.

The sample holds many counts of this clonotype. This sequence joins TRBV7-9 and TRBJ1-5; D is uncertain. Trimming left V 1 base short and J 5 bases short, with 12 bases between. Germline assignment: CDR1 SEHNR and CDR2 FQNEAQ (reference sequence). The CDR3 extends over 15 amino acids. DNA of the CDR3: TGTGCCAGCAGCTTAGATGGACGGCCCGATCAGCCCCAGCATTTT. Residues: CASSLDGRPDQPQHF.

The chain is built from TRBV19 and TRBJ1-1; weak D call: TRBD1 (6 bases). The CDR3 loop spans 15 amino acids. Looked up from germline, CDR1 is LNHDA and CDR2 is SQIVND (reference sequence). V lost 4 bases to trimming and J lost 0 bases, with 12 bases between them. CDR3 loop: CASSTTGYMNTEAFF. As DNA, the CDR3 is TGTGCCAGTAGTACGACAGGTTACATGAACACTGAAGCTTTCTTT.

The V gene is TRBV19, the J gene TRBJ1-2; 7 nucleotides match TRBD1. CDR1 LNHDA and CDR2 SQIVND come from the germline V gene (reference sequence). The CDR3 is made up of 19 amino acids. Trimming cost V 6 bases and J 6 bases; bases outside gene matches: 25. Written as DNA, the CDR3 is TGTGCCAGTAGCCCTTTTTACAGGGGCCGCTCTTGGAAGATTGATGGCTACACCTTC. It yields the protein CASSPFYRGRSWKIDGYTF.

This clonotype has just a few counts. This sequence joins TRBV7-8 and TRBJ2-7; 8 bases align to TRBD1. Germline values: CDR1 SGHVS, CDR2 FQNEAQ. The V segment lost 5 bases and the J segment 0 bases; nucleotides outside the gene matches: 9. The CDR3 length is 16 residues. CDR3 residues: CASSNPGQAPSYEQYF. DNA of the CDR3: TGTGCCAGCAGCAACCCGGGACAGGCACCCTCCTACGAGCAGTACTTC.

This clonotype was counted between two and nine times. The chain recombines TRBV6-1 with TRBJ1-2; D unresolved. Germline values: CDR1 MNHNS, CDR2 SASEGT. CDR3 length: 13 amino acids. V was pared by 2 bases and J by 8 bases, with 12 bases between. This CDR3 reads CASSEPPLLGYTF. The CDR3 bases are TGTGCCAGCAGTGAACCCCCGCTGTTAGGCTACACCTTC.

Ten or more counts support this clonotype. The chain links TRBV7-2 to TRBJ1-1, with D uncertain. CDR1 is SGHTA and CDR2 is FQGNSA in the germline V gene. V shed 3 bases and J shed 4 bases, with 15 bases lying between them. The CDR3 has 15 amino acids. The CDR3 DNA follows: TGTGCCAGCAGCTTCCCTGGACGGACCCTCACTGAAGCTTTCTTT. It translates to CASSFPGRTLTEAFF.

In DNA form, the CDR3 reads TGTGCCAGCAGCTTAGTGTGGGCTAGCGGGGGTAGCACAGATACGCAGTATTTT. It codes for CASSLVWASGGSTDTQYF. The genes are TRBV11-2 and TRBJ2-3; 10 bases are shared with TRBD2. The germline V gene encodes CDR1 SGHAT and CDR2 FQNNGV. CDR3 length: 18 amino acids. V shed 1 base, J shed 0 bases, and the junction held 7 bases outside the gene matches.

This clonotype was seen only a few times. The rearrangement uses TRBV6-1 and TRBJ2-1; weak D call: TRBD2 (6 bases). Germline assignment: CDR1 MNHNS and CDR2 SASEGT. Trimming took 2 bases from V and 11 from J, leaving 22 bases between them. This CDR3 contains 16 residues. The CDR3 protein is CASSELGDSLTMKQFF. The CDR3 DNA is TGTGCCAGCAGTGAACTAGGGGACTCCCTTACAATGAAGCAGTTCTTC.

The V and J genes are TRBV6-2 or TRBV6-3 and TRBJ2-1; D remains unclear. CDR1 and CDR2 from the germline V gene are MNHEY and SVGEGT. This CDR3 is built from 15 residues. V was clipped by 5 bases and J by 0 bases, with 11 bases between them. The CDR3 region is CASSTGPHSYNEQFF. CDR3 bases: TGTGCCAGCAGTACCGGGCCACACTCCTACAATGAGCAGTTCTTC.

The V call is TRBV5-6, the J call TRBJ2-3, with a tentative D call TRBD2 (5 bases). The CDR3 consists of 14 residues. CDR1 is SGHDT and CDR2 is YYEEEE in the germline V gene. V was clipped by 2 bases and J by 1 base, with 8 bases between them. The CDR3 nucleotides read TGTGCCAGCAGCTTTGGGAGACGCACAGATACGCAGTATTTT. Translated, it gives CASSFGRRTDTQYF.

This sequence joins TRBV2 and TRBJ2-7; tentative D call: TRBD1 (5 bases). Trimming cost V 5 bases and J 5 bases, with 13 bases left between them. The CDR3 is 13 residues long. In germline, CDR1 is SNHLY, CDR2 FYNNEI. CDR3 amino acids: CASSKPDTDEQYF. As DNA, the CDR3 is TGTGCCAGCAGTAAACCGGACACGGACGAGCAGTACTTC.

The V call is TRBV2, the J call TRBJ1-1; possible D gene TRBD1, 6 bases. The germline V gene encodes CDR1 SNHLY and CDR2 FYNNEI. V was pared by 8 bases and J by 0 bases, with 13 bases between. The CDR3 totals 14 residues. For the CDR3, the DNA is TGTGCCAGCCCACAGGGTGTGGTGAACACTGAAGCTTTCTTT. Translation gives CASPQGVVNTEAFF.

The chain uses TRBV10-3 and TRBJ1-6; D is uncertain. This CDR3 has 13 residues. Germline V gene lookup returns CDR1 ENHRY and CDR2 SYGVKD. V was trimmed by 9 bases and J by 3 bases, leaving 9 bases between them. For the CDR3, the DNA is TGTGCCATTACAGTGGACTATAATTCACCCCTCCACTTT. Protein product: CAITVDYNSPLHF.

The CDR3 DNA is TGTGCCAGCAGCTTGATGACAGATACGCAGTATTTT. Translating gives CASSLMTDTQYF. The chain has TRBV5-4 and TRBJ2-3, with D hard to call. The CDR3 has 12 amino acids. V was pared by 1 base and J by 3 bases, with 3 bases between. The germline V gene has CDR1 SGHNT and CDR2 YYREEE (reference sequence).

This clonotype was counted a single time. The chain is built from TRBV27 and TRBJ2-3; TRBD1 is a possible D gene (6 bases). The germline V and J ends were trimmed by 3 bases and 2 bases, with 12 bases remaining between them. CDR1 is MNHEY, CDR2 SMNVEV, per germline (reference sequence). This CDR3 contains 15 residues. CDR3 nucleotide sequence: TGTGCCAGCAGTTTGAGGGGGTTACTCACAGATACGCAGTATTTT. Translation gives CASSLRGLLTDTQYF.

The chain links TRBV19 to TRBJ1-2; the match to TRBD1 covers 7 bases. The CDR3 spans 13 residues. The V gene's germline CDR1 is LNHDA and CDR2 SQIVND (reference sequence). Trimming removed 8 bases from V and 6 bases from J; junction bases left unmatched: 9. CDR3 loop: CASYTGVAHGYTF. CDR3 DNA: TGTGCCAGTTATACAGGGGTCGCTCATGGCTACACCTTC.

This clonotype came up many times. CDR3 coding DNA: TGTGCCAGCAGTTGGACAGGGAAAACCAAAAACATTCAGTACTTC. It specifies CASSWTGKTKNIQYF. This sequence joins TRBV12-3 or TRBV12-4 and TRBJ2-4; 8 bases match TRBD1. This CDR3 contains 15 residues. J gave up 2 bases and V 4 bases, and 4 bases lay outside the gene matches.

In nucleotides, the CDR3 is TGTGCCAGCAGCCCACAGGGGGGCAGGGGGCAGGAGACCCAGTACTTC. Amino acid sequence: CASSPQGGRGQETQYF. V gene TRBV7-9 combines with J gene TRBJ2-5, with TRBD1 matching 8 bases. The germline CDR1 and CDR2 sequences are SEHNR and FQNEAQ (reference sequence). V lost 5 bases to trimming and J lost 5 bases; unmatched junction nucleotides: 13. The CDR3 is 16 residues long.

V and J are TRBV29-1 and TRBJ2-1, with D hard to call. The CDR3 is 14 amino acids. V lost 4 bases and J lost 0, with 10 bases in between. Germline V gene lookup returns CDR1 SQVTM and CDR2 ANQGSEA. The CDR3 is CSVGTASSYNEQFF. As DNA, the CDR3 is TGCAGCGTTGGTACAGCTAGCTCCTACAATGAGCAGTTCTTC.

This clonotype was counted a few times. CDR3 in DNA: TGTGCCAGCAGCAACTACACTAGCGGGGGGACGAAGAGCCCAAAAGAGACCCAGTACTTC. Translated, it gives CASSNYTSGGTKSPKETQYF. This chain connects TRBV7-9 to TRBJ2-5, with TRBD2 matching over 12 bases. CDR1 and CDR2 (germline): SEHNR, FQNEAQ (reference sequence). V was pared by 5 bases and J by 3 bases, with 19 bases of the junction left unmatched. The length of the CDR3 is 20 residues.

In the case of this clonotype: A much more abundant neighbour one base away suggests this may be a read error. The chain is built from TRBV7-2 and TRBJ2-1, with no clear D. This CDR3 region has 13 residues. Germline lookup yields CDR1 SGHTA and CDR2 FQGNSA. The CDR3 DNA reads TGTGCCAGCAGCCCGGACGGTTACAATGAGCAGTCCTTC. Protein sequence: CASSPDGYNEQSF.